This TCR beta chain is from a study of tumor-infiltrating lymphocytes in oesophageal squamous cell carcinoma. TCRdb passed the PCR reads through MiXCR, listing each CDR3 protein once. This table has 15,000 to 20,000 distinct CDR3 sequences, 45% to 50% appearing once. Germline V gene data show CDR1 as MNHEY and CDR2 as SMNVEV (reference sequence). This CDR3 contains 14 residues. This sequence joins TRBV27 and TRBJ2-3; 10 bases agree with TRBD2. The J call may be wrong; the DNA end is better matched by TRBJ2-7. The sequenced sample was normal esophageal tissue next to the tumor. The TCR originated in a female donor with esophageal squamous cell carcinoma. CDR3 sequence (DNA): TGTGCCAGCAGTCCACGGACTAGCGGCTACGAGCAGTACTTC. Translation gives CASSPRTSGYEQYF.